This TCR beta chain was found in a study of T cell responses to AZD1222 COVID-19 vaccine. The study, taken as a whole, reports: The CD4 TCRs associated with vaccination extended across spike and predominated at 160-218 and 743-854. Rises in breadth and depth of Spike-specific TCRs came after two AZD1222 doses. Donors in the cohort were predominantly white British and more often female, and clonal diversity was possibly underestimated.

Sequencing used immunoSEQ multiplex PCR; TCRdb keeps in-frame clones, though not all of them. This table lists about 140,000 clones. This CDR3 has 13 residues. V was trimmed by 3 bases and J by 6 bases, leaving 9 bases between them. Germline CDR1 and CDR2: MNHEY and SMNVEV (reference sequence). Concerning this clone: Its target is not known.

The receptor's source is an adult in good health. The source material was peripheral blood. The chain has TRBV27 and TRBJ2-1; possible D gene TRBD2, 6 bases. DNA for the CDR3: TGTGCCAGCAGTTTCCGGGACTCCAATGAGCAGTTCTTC. It is translated as CASSFRDSNEQFF.